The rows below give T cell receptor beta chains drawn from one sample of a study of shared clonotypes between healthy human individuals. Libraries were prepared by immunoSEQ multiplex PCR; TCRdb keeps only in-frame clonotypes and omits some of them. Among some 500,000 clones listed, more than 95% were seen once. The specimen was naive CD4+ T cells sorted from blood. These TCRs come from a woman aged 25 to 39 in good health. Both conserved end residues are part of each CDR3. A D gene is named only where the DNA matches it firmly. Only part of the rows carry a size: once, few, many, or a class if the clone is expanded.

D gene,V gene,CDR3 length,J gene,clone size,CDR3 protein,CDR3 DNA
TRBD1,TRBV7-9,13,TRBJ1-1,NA,CASSIDRDTEAFF,TGTGCCAGCAGTATCGACAGGGACACTGAAGCTTTCTTT
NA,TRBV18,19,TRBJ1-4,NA,CASSPRGSGGDRTNEKLFF,TGTGCCAGCTCACCACGGGGATCGGGGGGAGACCGAACTAATGAAAAACTGTTTTTT
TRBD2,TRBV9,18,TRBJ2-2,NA,CASSVGLAGGPNTGELFF,TGTGCCAGCAGCGTAGGGCTAGCGGGAGGGCCTAACACCGGGGAGCTGTTTTTT
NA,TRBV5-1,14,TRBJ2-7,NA,CASSLGVLGDEQYF,TGCGCCAGCAGTTTGGGGGTCCTCGGCGACGAGCAGTACTTC
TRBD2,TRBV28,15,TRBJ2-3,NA,CASSRGRAGTDTQYF,TGTGCCAGCAGTCGCGGGAGGGCCGGCACAGATACGCAGTATTTT
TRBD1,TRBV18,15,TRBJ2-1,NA,CASSPGDRSYNEQFF,TGTGCCAGCTCACCTGGGGACAGATCCTACAATGAGCAGTTCTTC
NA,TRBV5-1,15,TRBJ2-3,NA,CASTMARSSTDTQYF,TGCGCCAGCACCATGGCGAGGTCTAGCACAGATACGCAGTATTTT
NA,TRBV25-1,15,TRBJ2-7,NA,CASSEEGRGAYEQYF,TGTGCCAGCAGTGAGGAGGGCCGGGGAGCCTACGAGCAGTACTTC
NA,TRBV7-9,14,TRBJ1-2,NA,CASSKGTLLDGYTF,TGTGCCAGCAGCAAAGGGACTTTGTTAGATGGCTACACCTTC
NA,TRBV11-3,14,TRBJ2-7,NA,CASSLVSVVYEQYF,TGTGCCAGCAGCTTAGTTTCGGTCGTGTACGAGCAGTACTTC
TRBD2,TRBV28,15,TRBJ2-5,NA,CASSITSGSRETQYF,TGTGCCAGCAGCATTACTAGCGGGAGTAGGGAGACCCAGTACTTC
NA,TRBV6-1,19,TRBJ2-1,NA,CASSDTTGLLNPSYNEQFF,TGTGCCAGCAGTGACACGACGGGACTTCTAAACCCCTCCTACAATGAGCAGTTCTTC
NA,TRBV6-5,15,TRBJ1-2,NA,CASSYSVLEGYGYTF,TGTGCCAGCAGTTACTCGGTATTGGAGGGGTATGGCTACACCTTC
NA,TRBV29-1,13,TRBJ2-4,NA,CSVVGLTLPIQYF,TGCAGCGTTGTTGGATTAACTCTGCCCATTCAGTACTTC
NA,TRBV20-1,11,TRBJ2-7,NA,CSFRGGYEQYF,TGCAGTTTTAGGGGGGGCTACGAGCAGTACTTC
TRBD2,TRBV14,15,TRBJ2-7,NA,CASSPTSGSSYEQYF,TGTGCCAGCAGTCCTACTAGCGGGAGCTCCTACGAGCAGTACTTC
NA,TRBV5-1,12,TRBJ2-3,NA,CASSLSGDTQYF,TGCGCCAGCAGCTTATCAGGAGATACGCAGTATTTT
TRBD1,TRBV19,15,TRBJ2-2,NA,CASFLGQGVSGELFF,TGTGCCAGTTTCCTGGGACAGGGGGTCTCCGGGGAGCTGTTTTTT
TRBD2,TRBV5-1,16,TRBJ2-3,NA,CASSLVTSGDTDTQYF,TGCGCCAGCAGCTTGGTAACTAGCGGGGACACAGATACGCAGTATTTT
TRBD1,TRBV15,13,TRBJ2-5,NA,CATSMDRVGTQYF,TGTGCCACCAGCATGGACAGGGTTGGGACCCAGTACTTC
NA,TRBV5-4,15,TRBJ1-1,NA,CASSLVGRVNTEAFF,TGTGCCAGCAGCTTGGTAGGCAGAGTGAACACTGAAGCTTTCTTT
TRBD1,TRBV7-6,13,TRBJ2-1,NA,CASSPQGGNEQFF,TGTGCCAGCAGCCCACAGGGGGGCAATGAGCAGTTCTTC
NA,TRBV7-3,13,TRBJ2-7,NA,CATNLGLAYEQYF,TGTGCCACCAACTTGGGATTAGCCTACGAGCAGTACTTC
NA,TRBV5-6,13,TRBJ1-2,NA,CASSLVEGGGYTF,TGTGCCAGCAGCTTGGTAGAGGGGGGTGGCTACACCTTC
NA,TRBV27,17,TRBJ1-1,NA,CASSPEQSPPMNTEAFF,TGTGCCAGCAGTCCAGAGCAGAGCCCCCCTATGAACACTGAAGCTTTCTTT
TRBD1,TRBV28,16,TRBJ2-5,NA,CASSPHQGQGQETQYF,TGTGCCAGCAGTCCACATCAAGGACAGGGGCAAGAGACCCAGTACTTC
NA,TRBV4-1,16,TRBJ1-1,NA,CASSLSLGPALEEAFF,TGCGCCAGCAGCCTCTCCTTGGGGCCGGCCCTTGAAGAAGCTTTCTTT
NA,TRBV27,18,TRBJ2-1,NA,CASSPLLPDWSSYNEQFF,TGTGCCAGCAGTCCCCTTCTCCCGGACTGGAGCTCCTACAATGAGCAGTTCTTC
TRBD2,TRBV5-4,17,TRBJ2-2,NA,CASSFLAGAANTGELFF,TGTGCCAGCAGCTTTCTAGCGGGAGCCGCGAACACCGGGGAGCTGTTTTTT
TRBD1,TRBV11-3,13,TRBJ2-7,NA,CASSSTNRGEQYF,TGTGCCAGCAGCTCAACAAACAGGGGCGAGCAGTACTTC
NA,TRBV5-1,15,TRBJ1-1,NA,CASSFNRDGVTEAFF,TGCGCCAGCAGCTTTAACAGGGATGGCGTCACTGAAGCTTTCTTT
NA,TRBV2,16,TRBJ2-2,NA,CASGELSGANTGELFF,TGTGCCAGCGGGGAGCTGAGCGGAGCGAACACCGGGGAGCTGTTTTTT
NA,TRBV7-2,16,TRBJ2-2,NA,CASSLLGDPNTGELFF,TGTGCCAGCAGCTTATTAGGGGACCCGAACACCGGGGAGCTGTTTTTT
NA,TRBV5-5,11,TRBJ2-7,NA,CASRLSYEQYF,TGTGCCAGCAGACTCAGCTACGAGCAGTACTTC
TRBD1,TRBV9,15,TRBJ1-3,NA,CASSVGRGPGNTIYF,TGTGCCAGCAGCGTAGGCAGGGGGCCTGGAAACACCATATATTTT
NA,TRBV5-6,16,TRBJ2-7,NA,CASSFFVGQGLYEQYF,TGTGCCAGCAGCTTTTTTGTGGGGCAGGGGCTATACGAGCAGTACTTC
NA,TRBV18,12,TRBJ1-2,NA,CASSHRVFGYTF,TGTGCCAGCTCACACAGGGTATTCGGCTACACCTTC
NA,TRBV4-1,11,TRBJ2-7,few,CASSLHGEQYF,TGCGCCAGCAGCCTCCATGGGGAGCAGTACTTC
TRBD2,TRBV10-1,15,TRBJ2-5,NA,CASSEAGEGKETQYF,TGCGCCAGCAGTGAGGCGGGAGAGGGAAAAGAGACCCAGTACTTC
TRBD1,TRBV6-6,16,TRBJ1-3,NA,CASSYRTGSSGNTIYF,TGTGCCAGCAGTTACCGGACAGGTTCATCTGGAAACACCATATATTTT
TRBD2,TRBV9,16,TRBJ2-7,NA,CASSHQSRLAGGEQYF,TGTGCCAGCAGCCATCAATCCAGACTAGCGGGAGGTGAGCAGTACTTC
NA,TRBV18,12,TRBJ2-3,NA,CASSPREDTQYF,TGTGCCAGCTCACCACGGGAAGATACGCAGTATTTT
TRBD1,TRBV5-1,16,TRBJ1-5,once,CASSLGDRASNQPQHF,TGCGCCAGCAGCTTGGGGGACAGGGCAAGCAATCAGCCCCAGCATTTT
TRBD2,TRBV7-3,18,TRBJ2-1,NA,CASSPYLFGGRAMAEQFF,TGTGCCAGCAGCCCATACCTGTTTGGCGGGAGGGCGATGGCTGAGCAGTTCTTC
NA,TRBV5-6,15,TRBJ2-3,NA,CASSLGGSYTDTQYF,TGTGCCAGCAGCTTGGGTGGGAGTTACACAGATACGCAGTATTTT
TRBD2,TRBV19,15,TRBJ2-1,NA,CASSRLASSYNEQFF,TGTGCCAGTAGTAGACTAGCTAGCTCCTACAATGAGCAGTTCTTC
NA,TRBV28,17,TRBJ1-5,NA,CASSLVGIQGGNQPQHF,TGTGCCAGCAGTTTAGTAGGGATACAGGGCGGCAATCAGCCCCAGCATTTT
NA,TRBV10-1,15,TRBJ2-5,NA,CASSEGPESGETQYF,TGCGCCAGCAGTGAGGGACCCGAAAGCGGAGAGACCCAGTACTTC
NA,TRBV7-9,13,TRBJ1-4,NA,CASRNQNNEKLFF,TGTGCCAGCAGAAATCAAAACAATGAAAAACTGTTTTTT
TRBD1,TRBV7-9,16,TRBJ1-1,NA,CASSFPGRGRRTEAFF,TGTGCCAGCAGCTTCCCCGGGAGGGGGCGCCGGACTGAAGCTTTCTTT
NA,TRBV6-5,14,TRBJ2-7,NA,CASRPGLSSYEQYF,TGTGCCAGCAGGCCGGGACTGAGCTCCTACGAGCAGTACTTC
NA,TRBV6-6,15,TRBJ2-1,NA,CASRPTAMSGNEQFF,TGTGCCAGCAGGCCGACAGCTATGTCCGGGAATGAGCAGTTCTTC
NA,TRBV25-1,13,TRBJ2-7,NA,CASSPTDWGEQYF,TGTGCCAGCAGCCCCACCGATTGGGGCGAGCAGTACTTC
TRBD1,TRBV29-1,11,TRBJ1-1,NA,CSGTGSTEAFF,TGCAGCGGGACAGGGAGCACTGAAGCTTTCTTT